The rows below give T cell receptor beta chains drawn from one sample of a study of T-cell memory formation after mild COVID-19. TCRdb called the 5' RACE reads again in MiXCR, with one record for every CDR3 protein. The sample includes 300,000 to 350,000 distinct CDR3 sequences, 10% to 15% seen only once; the top ten take 20% to 25%. Sequenced material: PBMCs or a T cell subset sorted from them (not recorded which). The receptors derive from a man aged 18 to 29 who had mild COVID-19 (a few samples of this study predate the infection). Cell type and time point are not known. Each CDR3 is given without its conserved first and last residue.

length,J,V,CDR3
10,TRBJ2-7,TRBV6-2/TRBV6-3,ASSYYSYEQY
10,TRBJ1-1,TRBV6-2/TRBV6-3,ASSDRGLGAF
13,TRBJ2-1,TRBV12-3/TRBV12-4,ASSPSGRAYNEQF
14,TRBJ2-1,TRBV7-9,ASIKSLAGSMVEQF
11,TRBJ1-5,TRBV20-1,SAVAALKGPQH
11,TRBJ1-4,TRBV5-5,ASSPLKEEKLF
17,TRBJ2-4,TRBV5-1,ASSLPSGYSSLAKNIQY
12,TRBJ1-2,TRBV10-2,ASSDINNRGGYT
15,TRBJ1-1,TRBV28,ASSSPHGTGESPEAF
13,TRBJ2-2,TRBV7-9,ASRPLRGPTGELF
14,TRBJ1-6,TRBV5-1,ASSWNRGSYNSPLH